These 17 T cell receptor beta chains share one sample of origin, sequenced in a study of blood T cell repertoires in COVID-19. Profiling relied on immunoSEQ multiplex PCR, and the TCRdb table lists in-frame clones only, not all of them. The sample carries more than 130,000 clones, around 80% recorded once. The sample taken for sequencing was peripheral blood. The receptors were sampled from a woman older than 75 in a cohort sampled during active or convalescent COVID-19.

This clone was observed a handful of times. The chain links TRBV3-1 (or the pseudogene TRBV3-2) to TRBJ1-1; TRBD1 might be the D (6 bases). V was pared by 5 bases and J by 4 bases, with 14 bases between. Per the germline V gene, CDR1 is LGHDT and CDR2 is YNNKEL (reference sequence). The CDR3 is 14 amino acids. The CDR3, as DNA: TGTGCCAGCAGCTCTACCAGAGGGGGCACTGAAGCTTTCTTT. This translates into CASSSTRGGTEAFF.

The V and J genes are TRBV18 and TRBJ2-2; weak D call: TRBD2 (5 bases). Germline CDR1 KGHSH, CDR2 LQKENI. This CDR3 region has 14 residues. The V gene lost 8 bases and the J gene lost 2 bases, with 12 bases spanning the gap. The CDR3 DNA reads as TGTGCCAGCCCCACCCGGGGTAACACCGGGGAGCTGTTTTTT. It specifies CASPTRGNTGELFF.

The rearrangement joins TRBV6-2 or TRBV6-3 to TRBJ1-5, with a possible D match to TRBD1 (6 bases). Germline V gives CDR1 MNHEY, CDR2 SVGEGT. V lost 0 bases and J lost 1, with 16 bases in between. The CDR3 contains 18 residues. This chain's CDR3 is CASSYSSQGRRSNQPQHF. CDR3 nucleotide sequence: TGTGCCAGCAGTTACTCGAGCCAGGGGCGGCGGAGCAATCAGCCCCAGCATTTT.

V and J are TRBV10-1 and TRBJ1-6, with 7 bases aligning to TRBD1. Germline V gene data show CDR1 as WNHNN and CDR2 as SYGVQD (reference sequence). The CDR3 spans 19 residues. The ends lost 7 bases at V and 0 bases at J; junction bases unmatched: 15. The CDR3 here is CASIRAQHRDSSYNSPLHF. In DNA form, the CDR3 reads TGCGCCAGCATTAGGGCGCAACACAGGGACAGCTCCTATAATTCACCCCTCCACTTT.

The V gene is TRBV5-3, the J gene TRBJ2-7, with TRBD1 as a possible D gene (6 bases). TRBV5-3 is an ORF, with its function uncertain. The V end was cut by 4 bases, the J end by 5 bases, with 13 bases between. CDR3 size: 13 residues. CDR3 sequence (DNA): TGTGCCAGAAGCCCGCCAGGGGCGCACGAGCAGTACTTC. This encodes CARSPPGAHEQYF.

This chain uses TRBV19 with TRBJ2-3; TRBD2 matches 7 bases. Losses at the gene ends were 3 bases for V and 5 bases for J; bases not matched to a gene: 11. Germline values: CDR1 LNHDA, CDR2 SQIVND (reference sequence). This CDR3 is built from 16 residues. The CDR3 DNA follows: TGTGCCAGTAGTATCTTGTGGGCGGGGGTCGGAGATACGCAGTATTTT. Translation gives CASSILWAGVGDTQYF.

The chain uses TRBV6-1 and TRBJ2-7; possible D gene TRBD1, 8 bases. CDR1 is MNHNS, CDR2 SASEGT, per germline. The CDR3 sequence is 14 residues long. Trimming cost V 3 bases and J 6 bases, with 15 bases left between them. CDR3 amino acids: CASSDRTGRVEQYF. CDR3 sequence (DNA): TGTGCCAGCAGTGATCGGACAGGGAGGGTCGAGCAGTACTTC.

The gene calls are TRBV18 and TRBJ2-7; 7 bases are a match to TRBD1. The J segment lost 4 bases and the V segment lost 3 bases, leaving 3 bases of the junction unmatched. Looked up from germline, CDR1 is KGHSH and CDR2 is LQKENI. The CDR3 covers 13 residues. The CDR3 sequence is CASSPRQGYEQYF. The CDR3 DNA reads as TGTGCCAGCTCACCCCGACAGGGTTACGAGCAGTACTTC.

This rearrangement joins TRBV7-6 to TRBJ2-1; TRBD2 is a possible D gene (7 bases). Germline V CDR1 and CDR2: SGHVS, FNYEAQ. This CDR3 spans 16 amino acids. V lost 4 bases and J 5 bases, leaving 18 bases between the germline ends. The CDR3 loop reads CASSSVFQGRDNEQFF. For the CDR3, the DNA is TGTGCCAGCAGCTCAGTTTTCCAGGGGAGGGACAATGAGCAGTTCTTC. Full variable domain (missing parts from reference TRBV7-6 and TRBJ2-1): GAGVSQSPRYKVTKRGQDVALRCDPISGHVSLYWYRQALGQGPEFLTYFNYEAQQDKSGLPNDRFSAERPEGSISTLTIQRTEQRDSAMYRCASSSVFQGRDNEQFFGPGTRLTVL.

The chain is built from TRBV2 and TRBJ1-1; TRBD1 might be the D (6 bases). This CDR3 has 15 residues. Germline V gene lookup returns CDR1 SNHLY and CDR2 FYNNEI. The germline V and J ends were trimmed by 3 bases and 7 bases, with 18 bases remaining between them. The CDR3 bases are TGTGCCAGCAGTGATATCCCAGGGGCGGTGAGTGAAGCTTTCTTT. Its protein product is CASSDIPGAVSEAFF.

The chain carries TRBV13 and TRBJ1-2; TRBD1 agrees at 9 bases. CDR3 length: 18 residues. CDR1 and CDR2 from the germline V gene are PRHDT and FYEKMQ (reference sequence). J gave up 3 bases and V 1 base, and 12 bases lay outside the gene matches. The CDR3 DNA follows: TGTGCCAGCAGCTTAGCCTCCGGACAGGGGATTGTATACTATGGCTACACCTTC. This sequence encodes CASSLASGQGIVYYGYTF. Drawing the rest from reference TRBV13 and TRBJ1-2, the complete variable domain is AAGVIQSPRHLIKEKRETATLKCYPIPRHDTVYWYQQGPGQDPQFLISFYEKMQSDKGSIPDRFSAQQFSDYHSELNMSSLELGDSALYFCASSLASGQGIVYYGYTFGSGTRLTVV.

The chain employs TRBV2 and TRBJ1-2; D is perhaps TRBD1 (6 bases). V lost 2 bases to trimming and J lost 5 bases, with 12 bases between them. This CDR3 spans 14 amino acids. Germline loops: CDR1 SNHLY, CDR2 FYNNEI. This CDR3 reads CASSEWTAIYGYTF. The CDR3 nucleotides read TGTGCCAGCAGTGAATGGACAGCAATTTATGGCTACACCTTC.

The J gene is TRBJ1-2, the V gene TRBV12-3 or TRBV12-4, with TRBD1 matching 9 bases. The ends lost 7 bases at V and 6 bases at J; junction bases unmatched: 3. The CDR3 has 12 residues. The CDR3 coding sequence is TGTGCCAGCAAGGGACAGGGCGATGGCTACACCTTC. Amino acids: CASKGQGDGYTF.

The J gene is TRBJ2-5, the V gene TRBV9, with 8 bases that match TRBD2. The CDR3 runs to 15 residues. V was pared by 1 base and J by 5 bases, with 7 bases of the junction left unmatched. Germline V gives CDR1 SGDLS, CDR2 YYNGEE. The CDR3 spells CASSVTRGGGETQYF. CDR3 coding DNA: TGTGCCAGCAGCGTAACTCGGGGGGGCGGTGAGACCCAGTACTTC.

This clone has more than one count but fewer than ten. Other DNA sequences in this sample translate to the same CDR3. This chain connects TRBV11-2 to TRBJ2-5; D might be TRBD2 (6 bases). The CDR3 totals 14 residues. In germline, CDR1 is SGHAT, CDR2 FQNNGV. Trimming left V 2 bases short and J 1 base short, with 8 bases between. The CDR3 sequence: CASSLSGLQETQYF. DNA for the CDR3: TGTGCCAGCAGCTTATCGGGACTCCAAGAGACCCAGTACTTC. Full variable domain (missing parts from reference TRBV11-2 and TRBJ2-5): EAGVAQSPRYKIIEKRQSVAFWCNPISGHATLYWYQQILGQGPKLLIQFQNNGVVDDSQLPKDRFSAERLKGVDSTLKIQPAKLEDSAVYLCASSLSGLQETQYFGPGTRLLVL.

V is TRBV5-4 and J is TRBJ1-2, with TRBD1 matching 8 bases. This CDR3 has 16 amino acids. Unmatched junction bases numbered 10, after V lost 4 bases and J lost 2 bases. Germline CDR1 reads SGHNT; CDR2 reads YYREEE (reference sequence). This CDR3 is CASSPTNRGWNYGYTF. DNA for the CDR3: TGTGCCAGCAGCCCTACAAACAGGGGGTGGAACTATGGCTACACCTTC.

The genes are TRBV14 and TRBJ2-5; 11 nucleotides line up with TRBD2. The germline gives CDR1 SGHDN, CDR2 FVKESK. This CDR3 contains 17 residues. Losses at the gene ends were 4 bases for V and 3 bases for J; bases not matched to a gene: 10. Written as DNA, the CDR3 is TGTGCCAGCAGCCCCACGGTAGCGGGGGGGAAGAAAGAGACCCAGTACTTC. Its protein is CASSPTVAGGKKETQYF.